The 32 T cell receptor beta chains below all came from one sample that was sequenced in a study of radiotherapy plus CTLA-4 blockade in lung cancer. Data came from immunoSEQ multiplex PCR; TCRdb stores just in-frame clones and leaves some out. The sample records over 50,000 clones, under 85% being singletons. The starting material was peripheral blood, obtained from a patient treated with radiotherapy plus ipilimumab. Receptors originate from a human donor with non-small cell lung cancer who had a partial response to radiotherapy plus ipilimumab.

The chain employs TRBV18 and TRBJ2-7; D is perhaps TRBD2 (5 bases). Germline V lookup: CDR1 KGHSH, CDR2 LQKENI. Trimming pared 3 bases from V and 7 bases from J, leaving 19 bases between. This CDR3 spans 15 amino acids. CDR3 protein: CASSPRQVYSGEQYF. In DNA form, the CDR3 reads TGTGCCAGCTCACCTCGGCAGGTTTATTCGGGGGAGCAGTACTTC.

The gene calls are TRBV6-5 and TRBJ1-1, with 7 bases that match TRBD1. The germline CDR1 and CDR2 sequences are MNHEY and SVGAGI. This CDR3 has 15 amino acids. V lost 5 bases and J lost 0; bases outside the gene matches: 6. The CDR3 here is CASSQTGSMNTEAFF. For the CDR3, the DNA is TGTGCCAGCAGTCAGACAGGGTCTATGAACACTGAAGCTTTCTTT.

The rearrangement links TRBV11-3 to TRBJ2-1; TRBD2 might be the D (6 bases). From germline, CDR1 is SGHNT and CDR2 YENEEA. With 2 bases removed from V and 6 bases from J, the gap between germline ends came to 11 bases. This CDR3 is 14 amino acids long. CDR3 amino acids: CASSLYGGGNEQFF. The CDR3 DNA follows: TGTGCCAGCAGCTTATATGGGGGAGGCAATGAGCAGTTCTTC.

The V call is TRBV19, the J call TRBJ2-3; 8 nucleotides match TRBD1. With V trimmed by 5 bases and J by 5 bases, 6 bases remained unmatched. CDR1 is LNHDA and CDR2 is SQIVND in the germline V gene (reference sequence). There are 14 residues in the CDR3. The CDR3 DNA reads TGTGCCAGTAGTCCTTGGACAGGGAAAGATACGCAGTATTTT. This sequence encodes CASSPWTGKDTQYF.

This chain links TRBV7-9 with TRBJ1-1, with 11 bases lining up with TRBD1. The CDR3 totals 16 residues. V gave up 0 bases and J gave up 4 bases; unmatched junction bases: 4. In germline, CDR1 is SEHNR, CDR2 FQNEAQ (reference sequence). The CDR3 DNA reads TGTGCCAGCAGCTTAGCGACCGGGACAGGGGGCACTGAAGCTTTCTTT. Protein product: CASSLATGTGGTEAFF.

This clone is medium-sized by share. The rearrangement uses TRBV2 and TRBJ1-6; D not resolved. V was clipped by 7 bases and J by 0 bases, with 10 bases between them. The germline V gene has CDR1 SNHLY and CDR2 FYNNEI. The CDR3 is 15 amino acids. CDR3 in DNA: TGTGCCAGCAAAGACTCGAGCTCCTATAATTCACCCCTCCACTTT. Its translation: CASKDSSSYNSPLHF.

The chain uses TRBV7-2 and TRBJ2-7; 8 bases are shared with TRBD1. The CDR3 length is 15 residues. Germline CDR1 is SGHTA and CDR2 is FQGNSA. V was clipped by 3 bases and J by 3 bases; unmatched bases: 7. CDR3 DNA: TGTGCCAGCAGCTTCATCAGGGGGCCTTTCTACGAGCAGTACTTC. Encoded protein: CASSFIRGPFYEQYF. The variable domain in full, completed from reference TRBV7-2 and TRBJ2-7, reads GAGVSQSPSNKVTEKGKDVELRCDPISGHTALYWYRQSLGQGLEFLIYFQGNSAPDKSGLPSDRFSAERTGGSVSTLTIQRTQQEDSAVYLCASSFIRGPFYEQYFGPGTRLTVT.

The gene calls are TRBV19 and TRBJ2-1, with D perhaps TRBD2 (6 bases). V was cut by 0 bases and J by 3 bases, with 18 bases left in between. Looked up from germline, CDR1 is LNHDA and CDR2 is SQIVND (reference sequence). The CDR3 has 18 amino acids. Written as DNA, the CDR3 is TGTGCCAGTAGTATAGATCTCATGGGGGGATGGGACTACAATGAGCAGTTCTTC. Its translation is CASSIDLMGGWDYNEQFF.

The chain employs TRBV27 and TRBJ2-7, with a weak D call TRBD1 (5 bases). The CDR3 runs to 12 residues. V was clipped by 6 bases and J by 5 bases, with 11 bases between them. Germline CDR1 is MNHEY and CDR2 is SMNVEV (reference sequence). The chain's CDR3 is CASRRPGNEQYF. CDR3 nucleotides: TGTGCCAGCAGGAGGCCAGGGAACGAGCAGTACTTC.

The rearrangement uses TRBV7-9 and TRBJ2-1; perhaps TRBD1 as D (6 bases). The germline CDR1 and CDR2 sequences are SEHNR and FQNEAQ (reference sequence). V was cut by 1 base and J by 6 bases, with 10 bases left in between. This CDR3 has 14 amino acids. The CDR3 region has the DNA TGTGCCAGCAGCTTAGTGGGGGCGGGCAATGAGCAGTTCTTC. Protein sequence: CASSLVGAGNEQFF.

The chain carries TRBV7-8 and TRBJ2-7; D call uncertain. Trimming stripped 5 bases from V and 0 bases from J, with 8 bases between. The CDR3 sequence is 13 residues long. From germline, CDR1 is SGHVS and CDR2 FQNEAQ. CDR3 loop: CASSNRTSYEQYF. DNA of the CDR3: TGTGCCAGCAGCAACAGAACCTCCTACGAGCAGTACTTC.

The CDR3 spells CASTPTGNYGYTF. In DNA form, the CDR3 reads TGTGCCAGTACCCCCACGGGGAACTATGGCTACACCTTC. The gene calls are TRBV19 and TRBJ1-2; D is unclear. Trimming took off 7 bases at V and 2 bases at J, with 11 bases between the two ends. The CDR3 has 13 residues. Germline V gene lookup returns CDR1 LNHDA and CDR2 SQIVND (reference sequence).

This clone was recorded a few times. The germline gene is not matched at one end of the junction; a read error may be the cause. In nucleotides, the CDR3 is TGTGCCAGCAGAGAAGGTCTGGGGGCGTATGGAAACACCATATATTTT. Translating it yields CASREGLGAYGNTIYF. The chain links TRBV6-1 to TRBJ1-3; tentative D call: TRBD1 (6 bases). Germline V gives CDR1 MNHNS, CDR2 SASEGT. The CDR3 has 16 residues.

The chain is built from TRBV5-4 and TRBJ2-5; the match to TRBD1 covers 9 bases. Germline V gives CDR1 SGHNT, CDR2 YYREEE (reference sequence). The ends lost 3 bases at V and 0 bases at J; junction bases unmatched: 9. The CDR3 sequence is 17 residues long. CDR3 sequence reads: CASSSPDRGGHQETQYF. CDR3 bases: TGTGCCAGCAGCTCTCCGGACAGGGGAGGGCACCAAGAGACCCAGTACTTC. Drawing the rest from reference TRBV5-4 and TRBJ2-5, the complete variable domain is ETGVTQSPTHLIKTRGQQVTLRCSSQSGHNTVSWYQQALGQGPQFIFQYYREEENGRGNFPPRFSGLQFPNYSSELNVNALELDDSALYLCASSSPDRGGHQETQYFGPGTRLLVL.

The chain carries TRBV29-1 and TRBJ2-3, with D perhaps matching TRBD2 (5 bases). The CDR3 sequence is 15 residues long. Trimming removed 6 bases at V and 4 bases at J, with 20 bases between. Germline CDR1 reads SQVTM; CDR2 reads ANQGSEA. This CDR3 is CSVDDVEEEADTQYF. The CDR3 DNA is TGCAGCGTCGATGACGTGGAGGAAGAGGCAGATACGCAGTATTTT.

The rearrangement joins TRBV19 to TRBJ1-5, with 7 bases aligning to TRBD1. V gave up 1 base and J gave up 4 bases; unmatched junction bases: 4. The CDR3 runs to 15 residues. The germline V gene has CDR1 LNHDA and CDR2 SQIVND (reference sequence). CDR3 in DNA: TGTGCCAGTAGTATAGGGACAGGTTCTAATCAGCCCCAGCATTTT. Protein: CASSIGTGSNQPQHF. Drawing the rest from reference TRBV19 and TRBJ1-5, the complete variable domain is DGGITQSPKYLFRKEGQNVTLSCEQNLNHDAMYWYRQDPGQGLRLIYYSQIVNDFQKGDIAEGYSVSREKKESFPLTVTSAQKNPTAFYLCASSIGTGSNQPQHFGDGTRLSIL.

This clone was detected only a few times. J is TRBJ1-1 and V is TRBV5-6; D is undetermined. The germline V and J ends were trimmed by 1 base and 0 bases, with 4 bases remaining between them. CDR1 SGHDT and CDR2 YYEEEE come from the germline V gene. The CDR3 is 13 amino acids. The CDR3 is CASSLIMNTEAFF. The CDR3 DNA follows: TGTGCCAGCAGCTTGATCATGAACACTGAAGCTTTCTTT.

The V call is TRBV5-1, the J call TRBJ2-1, with 9 bases aligning to TRBD2. V shed 0 bases and J 9 bases; nucleotides not matched to a gene: 7. Looked up from germline, CDR1 is SGHRS and CDR2 is YFSETQ. CDR3 size: 15 residues. The CDR3 DNA reads TGCGCCAGCAGCTTGGAGGCGGGGGGGCTAAGTGAGCAGTTCTTC. This sequence encodes CASSLEAGGLSEQFF.

The chain uses TRBV4-1 and TRBJ2-1; TRBD1 might be the D (7 bases). The ends were cut back, 0 bases at V and 7 bases at J, with 19 bases in the middle. The CDR3 runs to 17 residues. Germline CDR1 reads MGHRA; CDR2 reads YSYEKL. As DNA, the CDR3 is TGCGCCAGCAGCCAAGATCTAAGTGCAGGGGGGTATAATGAGCAGTTCTTC. Its translation is CASSQDLSAGGYNEQFF.

This chain uses TRBV5-4 with TRBJ2-3; 14 bases match TRBD2. Germline V gives CDR1 SGHNT, CDR2 YYREEE (reference sequence). Trimming at V came to 4 bases and at J to 1 base, leaving 5 bases not matched to a gene. This CDR3 spans 17 amino acids. CDR3 in DNA: TGTGCCAGCAGCCGGACTAGCGGGGGGCCTCGCACAGATACGCAGTATTTT. It encodes CASSRTSGGPRTDTQYF.

J is TRBJ2-5 and V is TRBV5-5; D is uncertain. V was trimmed by 0 bases and J by 10 bases, leaving 13 bases between them. Germline CDR1 SGHKS, CDR2 YYEKEE (reference sequence). The CDR3 is 13 residues long. CDR3 amino acids: CASSLEEQFGQYF. CDR3 nucleotides: TGTGCCAGCAGCTTGGAGGAACAGTTTGGCCAGTACTTC.

The chain has TRBV7-2 and TRBJ2-1; TRBD2 matches at 8 bases. This CDR3 is built from 15 residues. The V gene end was trimmed by 3 bases and the J gene end by 3 bases; junction bases not matched to a gene: 4. Germline CDR1 and CDR2: SGHTA and FQGNSA. The chain's CDR3 is CASSFGGAIYNEQFF. The CDR3 nucleotides are TGTGCCAGCAGCTTCGGGGGGGCCATCTACAATGAGCAGTTCTTC.

The chain uses TRBV9 and TRBJ1-5; D possibly corresponds to TRBD1 (5 bases). The CDR3 extends over 14 amino acids. Looked up from germline, CDR1 is SGDLS and CDR2 is YYNGEE. Trimming took 4 bases from V and 4 from J, leaving 12 bases between them. The CDR3 sequence is CASSPSGGNQPQHF. CDR3 DNA: TGTGCCAGCAGCCCTAGTGGGGGGAATCAGCCCCAGCATTTT.

This clone was detected only once. V and J are TRBV27 and TRBJ2-7; 11 bases align to TRBD1. With V trimmed by 3 bases and J by 7 bases, 14 bases remained unmatched. The CDR3 is made up of 17 amino acids. Per germline, CDR1 MNHEY and CDR2 SMNVEV (reference sequence). The CDR3 loop is CASSFSTRTGGSREQYF. The CDR3 DNA reads TGTGCCAGCAGTTTTTCCACCAGGACAGGGGGCTCGAGGGAGCAGTACTTC.

CDR3 region: CASSEEGLAGGGDTQYF. DNA for the CDR3: TGTGCCAGCAGCGAGGAGGGACTAGCGGGGGGTGGAGATACGCAGTATTTT. The gene calls are TRBV9 and TRBJ2-3; 15 bases match TRBD2. CDR1 and CDR2 from the germline V gene are SGDLS and YYNGEE. The trim removed 3 bases at V and 5 bases at J, leaving 7 bases unmatched. This CDR3 comprises 17 residues.

DNA of the CDR3: TGTGCCAGCAGCTTGGGATTAATCCAGGGGGGTCAGCCCCAGCATTTT. It encodes CASSLGLIQGGQPQHF. The chain joins TRBV5-8 to TRBJ1-5; 7 bases align to TRBD1. V gave up 0 bases and J gave up 6 bases; unmatched junction bases: 9. CDR3 length: 16 residues. Germline CDR1 reads SGHTS; CDR2 reads YDEGEE.

This clone has just one count. The chain links TRBV29-1 to TRBJ2-2; D is unresolved. The germline CDR1 and CDR2 sequences are SQVTM and ANQGSEA. Trimming left V 6 bases short and J 7 bases short, with 18 bases between. The CDR3 sequence is 14 residues long. The CDR3 spells CSVSPGLLNGELFF. Written as DNA, the CDR3 is TGCAGCGTCTCGCCGGGTTTACTTAACGGGGAGCTGTTTTTT.

V usage is TRBV19 and J usage is TRBJ2-3; D gene ambiguous. The CDR3 loop spans 13 amino acids. Trimming pared 4 bases from V and 0 bases from J, leaving 5 bases between. The germline V gene encodes CDR1 LNHDA and CDR2 SQIVND (reference sequence). In DNA form, the CDR3 reads TGTGCCAGTAGTAGACTGAGCACAGATACGCAGTATTTT. This gives the protein CASSRLSTDTQYF.

This sequence joins TRBV5-4 and TRBJ2-1, with a tentative D call TRBD2 (5 bases). Trimming stripped 1 base from V and 0 bases from J, with 8 bases between. The CDR3 is 15 residues long. The V gene's germline CDR1 is SGHNT and CDR2 YYREEE (reference sequence). The CDR3 DNA follows: TGTGCCAGCAGCTTGATAGGGAGCTCCTACAATGAGCAGTTCTTC. This translates into CASSLIGSSYNEQFF.

V is TRBV18 and J is TRBJ1-6, with 11 bases matching TRBD1. CDR3 length: 15 amino acids. CDR1 KGHSH and CDR2 LQKENI come from the germline V gene. J was trimmed by 10 bases and V by 3 bases; bases with no gene match: 5. The CDR3 sequence: CASSPGTGGLSPLHF. The DNA for the CDR3 is TGTGCCAGCTCACCCGGGACAGGGGGTTTGTCACCCCTCCACTTT.

The chain couples TRBV4-1 to TRBJ2-7, with 9 bases fitting TRBD1. The CDR3 is made up of 17 amino acids. Germline V CDR1 and CDR2: MGHRA, YSYEKL. Trimming removed 0 bases from V and 4 bases from J; junction bases left unmatched: 10. In DNA, the CDR3 is TGCGCCAGCAGCCAAGATTGGAAAACAGGGGGCTTGTACGAGCAGTACTTC. Encoded protein: CASSQDWKTGGLYEQYF.

The chain carries TRBV2 and TRBJ1-4; 9 positions match TRBD1. The V gene end was trimmed by 5 bases and the J gene end by 3 bases; junction bases not matched to a gene: 4. The V gene's germline CDR1 is SNHLY and CDR2 FYNNEI. This CDR3 has 15 amino acids. CDR3 protein: CASSPWTGANEKLFF. CDR3 in DNA: TGTGCCAGCAGTCCCTGGACAGGGGCTAATGAAAAACTGTTTTTT.